This is a list of T cell receptor beta chains from one sample in a study of identifying expanded T cells in peripheral blood. Assay: immunoSEQ multiplex PCR; the TCRdb copy retains only in-frame clones and omits some. The sample records 95,000 or so clones, approximately 86% being singletons. Sequences were obtained from blood. These receptor sequences come from a person aged 18 to 70 in good health. CDR3s include the opening cysteine and the closing phenylalanine or tryptophan. D genes are given only for firm matches. Size tells how often a clone was seen (once, few, many) or the class of an expanded clone, and some rows leave it out.

>TRBV19|TRBJ1-4|TRBD1|once
CASSIRQGATNEKLFF
TGTGCCAGTAGTATTCGACAGGGGGCGACTAATGAAAAACTGTTTTTT
>TRBV5-4|TRBJ1-2|TRBD1|NA
CASRWPGTGDNGYTF
TGTGCCAGCAGATGGCCCGGGACAGGGGACAATGGCTACACCTTC
>TRBV6-1|TRBJ1-5|TRBD1|NA
CASSEDWGRGLANQPQHF
TGTGCCAGCAGTGAAGATTGGGGCAGGGGGCTAGCAAATCAGCCCCAGCATTTT
>TRBV25-1|TRBJ2-2|NA|NA
CASSESPGNTGELFF
TGTGCCAGCAGTGAATCCCCAGGCAACACCGGGGAGCTGTTTTTT
>TRBV28|TRBJ1-5|NA|NA
CASSSLQGNQPQHF
TGTGCCAGCAGTAGTTTACAGGGCAATCAGCCCCAGCATTTT
>TRBV10-3|TRBJ1-2|NA|NA
CAAAQTAGDGYTF
TGTGCCGCCGCACAAACTGCGGGGGATGGCTACACCTTC
>TRBV4-1|TRBJ2-1|NA|NA
CASSQAGLVNEQFF
TGCGCCAGCAGCCAGGCCGGCCTCGTCAATGAGCAGTTCTTC
>TRBV18|TRBJ1-6|NA|NA
CASSPHTLSATDHFDDSPLHF
TGTGCCAGCTCACCACATACACTCTCTGCGACAGACCATTTTGATGATTCACCCCTCCACTTT
>TRBV6-1|TRBJ2-6|NA|NA
CASISSGANVLTF
TGTGCCAGCATATCCTCTGGGGCCAACGTCCTGACTTTC
>TRBV9|TRBJ2-2|TRBD2|NA
CASSLVAGGTGELFF
TGTGCCAGCAGCCTAGTGGCGGGGGGGACCGGGGAGCTGTTTTTT
>TRBV4-2|TRBJ2-7|NA|NA
CASSPTRGISYEQYF
TGTGCCAGCAGCCCTACGAGGGGCATCTCCTACGAGCAGTACTTC
>TRBV18|TRBJ2-1|TRBD2|NA
CASSPLGAGYSYNEQFF
TGTGCCAGCTCACCCCTCGGAGCGGGGTACTCCTACAATGAGCAGTTCTTC
>TRBV6-5|TRBJ2-2|NA|NA
CASSYSGGTGELFF
TGTGCCAGCAGTTACTCTGGCGGCACCGGGGAGCTGTTTTTT
>TRBV27|TRBJ1-5|TRBD1|NA
CASSSGQGDQPQHF
TGTGCCAGCAGTTCAGGACAGGGCGATCAGCCCCAGCATTTT
>TRBV5-1|TRBJ1-2|NA|NA
CASSSVIGSSAANYGYTF
TGCGCCAGCAGCTCTGTGATAGGCAGTTCGGCGGCTAACTATGGCTACACCTTC
>TRBV19|TRBJ1-2|NA|NA
CASSTAPGLYYGYTF
TGTGCCAGTAGTACGGCGCCGGGACTATACTATGGCTACACCTTC
>TRBV30|TRBJ1-1|TRBD1|NA
CAWSGHRGLNTEAFF
TGTGCCTGGAGTGGGCACAGGGGGTTGAACACTGAAGCTTTCTTT
>TRBV6-1|TRBJ2-7|NA|NA
CASSGEVLYEQYF
TGTGCCAGCAGTGGGGAAGTCCTCTACGAGCAGTACTTC
>TRBV2|TRBJ2-1|NA|once
CAGLDRSSYNEQFF
TGTGCCGGGTTGGACAGAAGCTCCTACAATGAGCAGTTCTTC
>TRBV6-6|TRBJ1-1|NA|NA
CASRPPWNTEAFF
TGTGCCAGCAGGCCGCCCTGGAACACTGAAGCTTTCTTT